These T cell receptor beta chains were read from a single sample in a study of shared clonotypes between healthy human individuals. Repertoires were generated with immunoSEQ multiplex PCR, while TCRdb's copy carries only in-frame clones and drops some. The sample records 800,000 to 950,000 clones, about 96% being singletons. The sequencing sample was made of naive CD8+ T cells sorted from blood. The source of these receptors is a man younger than 45 in good health. CDR3s include the opening cysteine and the closing phenylalanine or tryptophan. A D gene is named only where the DNA matches it firmly.

d_call: .; j_call: TRBJ1-5; v_call: TRBV10-3; cdr3_nt: TGTGCCATCAGTGACTCGGATCAGCCCCAGCATTTT; cdr3_aa: CAISDSDQPQHF
d_call: .; j_call: TRBJ2-1; v_call: TRBV7-9; cdr3_nt: TGTGCCAGCAGCCCGCCCTCCTACAATGAGCAGTTCTTC; cdr3_aa: CASSPPSYNEQFF
d_call: .; j_call: TRBJ2-2; v_call: TRBV27; cdr3_nt: TGTGCCAGCAGTCCTTCAAGCACCGGGGAGCTGTTTTTT; cdr3_aa: CASSPSSTGELFF
d_call: TRBD1; j_call: TRBJ2-2; v_call: TRBV9; cdr3_nt: TGTGCCAGCAGCACCCTGGGACAGACGAACACCGGGGAGCTGTTTTTT; cdr3_aa: CASSTLGQTNTGELFF
d_call: .; j_call: TRBJ1-1; v_call: TRBV7-2; cdr3_nt: TGTGCCAGCACCCCTAATGGGAAGGAAGCTTTCTTT; cdr3_aa: CASTPNGKEAFF
d_call: .; j_call: TRBJ2-7; v_call: TRBV4-1; cdr3_nt: TGCGCCAGCAGCCCTAGCGTTAGCTCCTACGAGCAGTACTTC; cdr3_aa: CASSPSVSSYEQYF
d_call: .; j_call: TRBJ1-1; v_call: TRBV25-1; cdr3_nt: TGTGCCAGCAGTGAACGAGCGGTTACTGAAGCTTTCTTT; cdr3_aa: CASSERAVTEAFF
d_call: TRBD1; j_call: TRBJ1-5; v_call: TRBV11-3; cdr3_nt: TGTGCCAGCAGCTCAACAGGGGGCGATCAGCCCCAGCATTTT; cdr3_aa: CASSSTGGDQPQHF
d_call: .; j_call: TRBJ2-3; v_call: TRBV12-2; cdr3_nt: TGTGCAAGTCGCTTAACTTTCCCCGGACTAGGCACAGATACGCAGTATTTT; cdr3_aa: CASRLTFPGLGTDTQYF
d_call: .; j_call: TRBJ2-7; v_call: TRBV5-1; cdr3_nt: TGCGCCAGCAGCTTGGGACAGTTCTACGAGCAGTACTTC; cdr3_aa: CASSLGQFYEQYF
d_call: .; j_call: TRBJ2-1; v_call: TRBV7-6; cdr3_nt: TGTGCCAGCAGCTTAGGAGCGCCGAGCTCCTACAATGAGCAGTTCTTC; cdr3_aa: CASSLGAPSSYNEQFF
d_call: .; j_call: TRBJ2-2; v_call: TRBV4-3; cdr3_nt: TGCGCCAGCAGCCAAGGGACGGCCTTGGGGACCGGGGAGCTGTTTTTT; cdr3_aa: CASSQGTALGTGELFF
d_call: .; j_call: TRBJ1-2; v_call: TRBV6-6; cdr3_nt: TGTGCCAGCAGTTACATTACCGTATCCGGGGGCTATGGCTACACCTTC; cdr3_aa: CASSYITVSGGYGYTF
d_call: .; j_call: TRBJ2-5; v_call: TRBV14; cdr3_nt: TGTGCCAGCAGCCAAGAGGATGCCCAAGAGACCCAGTACTTC; cdr3_aa: CASSQEDAQETQYF
d_call: .; j_call: TRBJ2-6; v_call: TRBV9; cdr3_nt: TGTGCCAGCAGCGTAGAGGGTTCTGGGGCCAACGTCCTGACTTTC; cdr3_aa: CASSVEGSGANVLTF
d_call: .; j_call: TRBJ1-1; v_call: TRBV4-1; cdr3_nt: TGCGCCAGCAGCCAAGATCCAGGAGCAAACACTGAAGCTTTCTTT; cdr3_aa: CASSQDPGANTEAFF
d_call: .; j_call: TRBJ2-7; v_call: TRBV28; cdr3_nt: TGTGCCAGCAGCTTATCTAACTACGAGCAGTACTTC; cdr3_aa: CASSLSNYEQYF
d_call: TRBD2; j_call: TRBJ2-5; v_call: TRBV27; cdr3_nt: TGTGCCAGCAGTTCCTTAGCGGGAGACCAGGGAGAGACCCAGTACTTC; cdr3_aa: CASSSLAGDQGETQYF
d_call: .; j_call: TRBJ2-2; v_call: TRBV9; cdr3_nt: TGTGCCAGCAGCGTAGAAGGCACCGGGGAGCTGTTTTTT; cdr3_aa: CASSVEGTGELFF
d_call: .; j_call: TRBJ2-7; v_call: TRBV7-9; cdr3_nt: TGTGCCAGCAGCCCCACGTCCTACGAGCAGTACTTC; cdr3_aa: CASSPTSYEQYF
d_call: .; j_call: TRBJ2-3; v_call: TRBV7-6; cdr3_nt: TGTGCCAGCAGCAAAATCCCGGACAGGAGCTCTGGGACTAGCACAGATACGCAGTATTTT; cdr3_aa: CASSKIPDRSSGTSTDTQYF